This TCR beta chain was sequenced for a study of CD8+ T cells in alopecia areata. Study overall: Transfer of skin from roughly 6-12-month-old C3H/HeJ graft donors with spontaneous alopecia was made to roughly 6-10-week-old female C3H/HeJ mice.

CD4, CD8alpha, NKG2D, NKG2ACE and other markers were used to sort pooled cutaneous lymph node cells. Worth noting for this clone: Antigen unknown. Gene names follow the mouse nomenclature. The missing CDR3 end, 4 residues past where the read stops, is filled in from the germline J gene.

The CDR3 runs 13 residues. Between the trimmed V and J ends, which lost 5 bases and 1 base, there was a span of 7 bases. CDR1 FNHDT and CDR2 SITEND come from the germline V gene (reference sequence). RNA extraction was followed by reverse transcription into cDNA, which acted as the sequencing template. Produced via immunoSEQ multiplex PCR; TCRdb's table is partial and in-frame only. The sample is made up of 200,000 to 300,000 clones, none counted only once. General study results and limits: Affected lesional scalp, above all in alopecia totalis/universalis, was more clonal than normal scalp. Mice gave a clearer picture of TCR sharing than patients did, possibly for HLA-related reasons. There were also resident alphabeta T cells of normal skin sequenced in scalp samples.

This chain links TRBV19 with TRBJ2-1, with D hard to call. The TCR comes from a C3H/HeJ mouse with alopecia areata. MHC haplotype of the strain: H2-k. The material sequenced was CD4+ T cells sorted from a lymph node. The CDR3 region is CASSLANYAEQFF. The sequenced part of the CDR3 DNA is TGTGCCAGCAGCCTGGCCAACTATGCT.